Below, one T cell receptor (beta chain) is given with its context. Its antigen is as yet unknown. The library gave individual cDNA molecules unique molecular identifiers. TCRdb processed the RACE reads anew with MiXCR; each CDR3 protein has one entry. Among some 80,000 distinct CDR3 sequences listed, around 10% were seen once. The CDR3 has 13 amino acids. V was pared by 4 bases and J by 8 bases, with 13 bases between. Per germline, CDR1 SGHRS and CDR2 YFSETQ. Time point here: patch test 2, 6 weeks after DPC sensitization. As to treatment: therapeutic diphenylcyclopropenone sensitization with weekly scalp DPC. This specimen belongs to a study of human T cells and chemical hapten exposure. Study-wide points: There was alopecia in the donors, so their immune response may differ from that of healthy people.

Material: whole blood, obtained in connection with sensitization to the hapten diphenylcyclopropenone (DPC). The clonotype was recovered from a man aged 18-30 years with alopecia areata. Some clones in this sample may be carry-over from other donors' samples. The chain employs TRBV5-1 and TRBJ1-5, with D hard to call. The CDR3 loop is CASSTGGGEPQHF. DNA of the CDR3: TGCGCCAGCAGCACGGGAGGTGGCGAGCCCCAGCATTTT.